This entry lists 8 T cell receptor beta chains sequenced from one sample in a study of blood T cell repertoires in COVID-19. Measured with immunoSEQ multiplex PCR; TCRdb has only the in-frame clones, and not every one. The sample contains 120,000 or so clones, 83% of which appear only once. Specimen: peripheral blood. Receptors originate from an elderly man with active or convalescent COVID-19.

V and J are TRBV5-1 and TRBJ1-4, with unresolved D. CDR3 length: 16 residues. CDR1 SGHRS and CDR2 YFSETQ come from the germline V gene. V lost 0 bases and J lost 1, with 10 bases in between. The CDR3 coding sequence is TGCGCCAGCAGCTTGGGAGACACCCGAACTAATGAAAAACTGTTTTTT. It is translated as CASSLGDTRTNEKLFF.

The chain couples TRBV7-8 to TRBJ2-1, with 7 nucleotides matching TRBD1. This CDR3 has 12 amino acids. Germline V lookup: CDR1 SGHVS, CDR2 FQNEAQ. The ends lost 4 bases at V and 7 bases at J; junction bases unmatched: 1. CDR3 DNA: TGTGCCAGCAGCTCACAGGGGAATGAGCAGTTCTTC. Its protein is CASSSQGNEQFF.

This rearrangement joins TRBV4-3 to TRBJ1-5, with 8 bases aligning to TRBD1. Germline lookup yields CDR1 LGHNA and CDR2 YSLEER. The CDR3 has 14 amino acids. With 4 bases clipped from V and 2 bases from J, the junction kept 1 base outside the gene matches. The chain's CDR3 is CASSPTGGNQPQHF. The CDR3 nucleotides are TGCGCCAGCAGCCCGACAGGGGGCAATCAGCCCCAGCATTTT.

The chain carries TRBV7-9 and TRBJ2-3, with 8 nucleotides matching TRBD2. From germline, CDR1 is SEHNR and CDR2 FQNEAQ (reference sequence). CDR3 length: 16 residues. V shed 2 bases, J shed 3 bases, and the junction held 7 bases outside the gene matches. In nucleotides, the CDR3 is TGTGCCAGCAGCTTACGTACGGGGGGGCCAACAGATACGCAGTATTTT. Residues: CASSLRTGGPTDTQYF.

The J gene is TRBJ1-6, the V gene TRBV10-3; perhaps TRBD1 as D (5 bases). Germline CDR1 is ENHRY and CDR2 is SYGVKD. The CDR3 runs 14 residues. V was clipped by 6 bases and J by 0 bases, with 6 bases between them. The CDR3 region is CAISDSSYNSPLHF. The CDR3 DNA reads as TGTGCCATCAGCGACAGCTCCTATAATTCACCCCTCCACTTT.

The genes are TRBV4-3 and TRBJ1-5; D gene unclear. The CDR3 loop spans 17 amino acids. Between the trimmed V and J ends, which lost 0 bases and 0 bases, there was a span of 12 bases. Germline-derived CDR1 and CDR2 are LGHNA and YSLEER. The CDR3 DNA is TGCGCCAGCAGCCAAGATTTCGAGAAGTATAGCAATCAGCCCCAGCATTTT. Translated: CASSQDFEKYSNQPQHF.

This clone was seen a few times. V is TRBV7-9 and J is TRBJ1-2; no reliable D call. Germline values: CDR1 SEHNR, CDR2 FQNEAQ (reference sequence). V was clipped by 5 bases and J by 7 bases, with 11 bases between them. The CDR3 sequence is 12 residues long. CDR3 amino acids: CASSTPASGYTF. CDR3 sequence (DNA): TGTGCCAGCAGCACCCCCGCGTCTGGCTACACCTTC.

This sequence joins TRBV7-9 and TRBJ2-2; 8 bases align to TRBD1. V lost 5 bases and J lost 1; bases outside the gene matches: 12. The CDR3 is made up of 18 amino acids. Germline V CDR1 and CDR2: SEHNR, FQNEAQ (reference sequence). CDR3 coding DNA: TGTGCCAGCAGCGTACCGGGACAGGTACTCGGGAACACCGGGGAGCTGTTTTTT. Translating gives CASSVPGQVLGNTGELFF.